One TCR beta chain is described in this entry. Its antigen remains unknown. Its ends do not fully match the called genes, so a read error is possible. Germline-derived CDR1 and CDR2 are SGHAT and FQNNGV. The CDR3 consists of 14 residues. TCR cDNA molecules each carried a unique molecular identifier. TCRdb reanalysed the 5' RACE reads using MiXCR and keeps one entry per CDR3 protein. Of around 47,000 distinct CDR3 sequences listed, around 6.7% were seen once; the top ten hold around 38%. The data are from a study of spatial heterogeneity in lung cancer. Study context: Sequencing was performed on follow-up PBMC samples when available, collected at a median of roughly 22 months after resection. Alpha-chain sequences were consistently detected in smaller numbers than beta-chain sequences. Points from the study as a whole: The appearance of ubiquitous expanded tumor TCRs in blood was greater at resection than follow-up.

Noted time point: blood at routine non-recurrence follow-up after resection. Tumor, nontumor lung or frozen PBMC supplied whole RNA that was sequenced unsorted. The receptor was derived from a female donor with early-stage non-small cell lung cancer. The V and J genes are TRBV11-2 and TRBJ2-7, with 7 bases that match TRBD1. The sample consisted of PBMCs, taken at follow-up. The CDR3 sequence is CAGSFNRGDYEQYF. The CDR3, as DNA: TGTGCCGGCAGCTTTAACAGGGGAGACTACGAGCAGTACTTC.